A selection of T cell receptor beta chains follows, all from one sample in a study of molecular identifiers for immune sequencing clone quantification. MiXCR, applied by TCRdb to the PCR reads, yields one record per CDR3 protein. The sample lists 600,000 to 650,000 distinct CDR3 sequences; roughly 21% were seen once. The sequenced material came from naive CD8+ T cells from blood, with Jurkat cell RNA spiked in. Source of these receptors: a human donor in good health. Some libraries in this study had Jurkat cell RNA spiked in. The CDR3 runs from the conserved cysteine through the conserved F or W. D genes are given only for firm matches. Expanded clones are given a class, and other clones once, few, many or no size at all.

abundance	d_gene	v_gene	j_gene	CDR3nt	CDR3aa
many	-	TRBV27	TRBJ2-7	TGTGCCAGCAGTCCACACGGCCGCCGTTCAAAAGCCAACGAGCAGTACTTC	CASSPHGRRSKANEQYF
-	-	TRBV4-3	TRBJ2-1	TGCGCCAGCAGCCAAGCCCTTTATGCAGGGAGGAGTGGCAATGAGCAGTTCTTC	CASSQALYAGRSGNEQFF
-	-	TRBV12-5	TRBJ2-3	TGTGCTAGTGGTTCCGACTACGGCACAGATACGCAGTATTTT	CASGSDYGTDTQYF
many	-	TRBV7-9	TRBJ2-3	TGTGCCAGCAGCTTAGGTCTCGGGAGTATATCGACGCAGTATTTT	CASSLGLGSISTQYF
-	-	TRBV7-6	TRBJ1-6	TGTGCCAGCAGCTTGGGTGGAGGGGCAGGCTCACCCCTCCACTTT	CASSLGGGAGSPLHF
many	-	TRBV4-1	TRBJ2-2	TGCGCCAGCAGCCAATTTCTCGGAACCGGGGAGCTGTTTTTT	CASSQFLGTGELFF
-	TRBD1	TRBV19	TRBJ2-2	TGTGCCAGTAGTGATGCCGGGACAGGAATCGGGGAGCTGTTTTTT	CASSDAGTGIGELFF
many	-	TRBV6-5	TRBJ2-1	TGTGCCAGCAGTCCCACCCGAGGTGAGCAGTTCTTC	CASSPTRGEQFF
-	TRBD1	TRBV27	TRBJ2-7	TGTGCCAGCAGTTCGACAGGGGCTGATTGGGCCTACGAGCAGTACTTC	CASSSTGADWAYEQYF
few	-	TRBV12-3/TRBV12-4	TRBJ1-1	TGTGCCAGCAGTTTATCGGGTACGAGTGATTGGGGGAGTGGCACTGAAGCTTTCTTT	CASSLSGTSDWGSGTEAFF
few	-	TRBV4-2	TRBJ2-1	TGTGCCAGCAGCCAAGCGGGGACATTGGTGTTCTTC	CASSQAGTLVFF
many	-	TRBV5-1	TRBJ2-7	TGCGCCAGCAGCGAATACAGCTACGAGCAGTACTTC	CASSEYSYEQYF
many	-	TRBV27	TRBJ1-1	TGTGCCAGCAGTTTGGAAAGAAACACTGAAGCTTTCTTT	CASSLERNTEAFF
many	-	TRBV9	TRBJ1-2	TGTGCCAGCAGCTATGGGGGGGGAGGCTACACCTTC	CASSYGGGGYTF
-	TRBD1	TRBV19	TRBJ2-7	TGTGCCAGTAGCATGACAGGGGATACCTACGAGCAGTACTTC	CASSMTGDTYEQYF
-	-	TRBV5-6	TRBJ2-2	TGTGCCAGCAGCTTTCTGAGGGCTCCCACGGACACCGGGGAGCTGTTTTTT	CASSFLRAPTDTGELFF
many	-	TRBV7-2	TRBJ2-1	TGTGCCAGCAACCCGGACACCTACAATGAGCAGTTCTTC	CASNPDTYNEQFF
-	TRBD1	TRBV7-9	TRBJ2-7	TGTGCCAGCAGGTCTATTCCGGGACAGGGAGCTTTCCCTCCTTACGAGCAGTACTTC	CASRSIPGQGAFPPYEQYF
-	TRBD1	TRBV4-3	TRBJ1-2	TGCGCCAGCAGCCCCCGGACAGGGCAAATTTCTAACTATGGCTACACCTTC	CASSPRTGQISNYGYTF
-	-	TRBV19	TRBJ1-1	TGTGCCAGTAGTATCCGGGGGGGGACTGAAGCTTTCTTT	CASSIRGGTEAFF
many	TRBD1	TRBV18	TRBJ2-3	TGTGCCAGCTCACCGACAGGGTCCGAGGACACAGATACGCAGTATTTT	CASSPTGSEDTDTQYF
few	-	TRBV6-6	TRBJ2-7	TGTGCCAGCAGTTACTACGCCCCGGACTATTACGAGCAGTACTTC	CASSYYAPDYYEQYF
many	-	TRBV28	TRBJ2-3	TGTGCCAGCAGTTTATTCTCCGAGGGGGATACGCAGTATTTT	CASSLFSEGDTQYF
many	-	TRBV11-2	TRBJ1-2	TGTGCCAGCAGCTCTGACTCTTACTATGGCTACACCTTC	CASSSDSYYGYTF
many	-	TRBV13	TRBJ2-2	TGTGCCAGCAGCTCGATAGGACACAGGAACACCGGGGAGCTGTTTTTT	CASSSIGHRNTGELFF